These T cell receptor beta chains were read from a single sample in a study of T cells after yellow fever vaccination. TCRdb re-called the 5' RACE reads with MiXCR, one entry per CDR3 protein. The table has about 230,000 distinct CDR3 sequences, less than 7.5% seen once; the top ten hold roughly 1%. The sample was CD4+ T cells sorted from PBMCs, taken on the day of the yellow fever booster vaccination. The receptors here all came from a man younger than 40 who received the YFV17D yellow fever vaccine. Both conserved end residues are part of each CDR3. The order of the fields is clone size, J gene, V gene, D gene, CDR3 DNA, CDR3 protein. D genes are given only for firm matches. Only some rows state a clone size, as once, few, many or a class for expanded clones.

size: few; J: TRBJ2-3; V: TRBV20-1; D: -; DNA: TGCAGTGCTAGAGATCCAGGCAGTAAGGCAGATACGCAGTATTTT; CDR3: CSARDPGSKADTQYF
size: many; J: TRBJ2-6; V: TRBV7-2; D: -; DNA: TGTGCCAGCAGCCCGAGACTTGGCTCTGGGGCCAACGTCCTGACTTTC; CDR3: CASSPRLGSGANVLTF
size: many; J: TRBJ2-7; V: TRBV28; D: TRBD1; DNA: TGTGCCAGCAGTTTACCCCCAAAAGACAGGGCCTACGAGCAGTACTTC; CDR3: CASSLPPKDRAYEQYF
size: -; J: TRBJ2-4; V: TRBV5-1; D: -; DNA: TGCGCCAGCAGCCCGGTAACCCAGGGGGCCAAAAACATTCAGTACTTC; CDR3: CASSPVTQGAKNIQYF
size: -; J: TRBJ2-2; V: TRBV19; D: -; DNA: TGTGCCAGTAAAATGGGGCATACTATTAACACCGGGGAGCTGTTTTTT; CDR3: CASKMGHTINTGELFF
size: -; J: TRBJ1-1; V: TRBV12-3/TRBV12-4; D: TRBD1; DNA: TGTGCCAGCGGGACAGCAATGAACACTGAAGCTTTCTTT; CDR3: CASGTAMNTEAFF
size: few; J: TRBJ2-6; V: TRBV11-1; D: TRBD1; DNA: TGTGCCAGCAGCCCGCAGGTTGGGACAGGCCTCTCTGGGGCCAACGTCCTGACTTTC; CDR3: CASSPQVGTGLSGANVLTF
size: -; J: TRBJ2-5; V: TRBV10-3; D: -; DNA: TGTGCCATCAACACGGACGAGACTCAAGAGACCCAGTACTTC; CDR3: CAINTDETQETQYF
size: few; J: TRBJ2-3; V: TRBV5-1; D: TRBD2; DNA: TGCGCCAGCAGCCAGAGCGGGAGTCGAGATCGGGATACGCAGTATTTT; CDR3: CASSQSGSRDRDTQYF
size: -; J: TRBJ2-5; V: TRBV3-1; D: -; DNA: TGTGCCAGCAGCCGCCCAGGGAAAGAGACCCAGTACTTC; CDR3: CASSRPGKETQYF
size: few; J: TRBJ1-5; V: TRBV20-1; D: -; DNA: TGCAGTGCTAGCCGCGAAGAAAATCAGCCCCAGCATTTT; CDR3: CSASREENQPQHF
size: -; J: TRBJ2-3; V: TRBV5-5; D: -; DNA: TGTGCCAGCAGCTTAGGGGGATCCCTCACAGATACGCAGTATTTT; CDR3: CASSLGGSLTDTQYF
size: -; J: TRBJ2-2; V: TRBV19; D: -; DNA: TGTGCCGTCATGGAGGGACAAACCAAGGGCGGGGAGCTGTTTTTT; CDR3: CAVMEGQTKGGELFF
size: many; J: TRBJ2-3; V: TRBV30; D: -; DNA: TGTGCCTGGAGTGTACTAACCCTTGTGTACGATACGCAGTATTTT; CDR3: CAWSVLTLVYDTQYF
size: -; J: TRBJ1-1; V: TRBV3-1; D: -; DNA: TGTGCCAGCAGCCGGGGGGGGATCGGGACTGAAGCTTTCTTT; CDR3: CASSRGGIGTEAFF
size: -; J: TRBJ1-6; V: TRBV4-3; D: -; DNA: TGCGCCAGCAGCCAAGGGAGGGGGGGGTATAATTCACCCCTCCACTTT; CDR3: CASSQGRGGYNSPLHF
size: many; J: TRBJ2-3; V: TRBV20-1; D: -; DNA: TGCAGTGCTAGAGATCATACGCAGTATTTT; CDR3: CSARDHTQYF
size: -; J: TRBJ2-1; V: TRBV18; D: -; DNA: TGTGCCAGCTCACCCAGACTAATAAGCTCCTACAATGAGCAGTTCTTC; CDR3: CASSPRLISSYNEQFF
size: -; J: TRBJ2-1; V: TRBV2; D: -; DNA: TGTGCCAGCAGTGAAGCGCGAGGAGTGGTTGAGCAGTTCTTC; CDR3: CASSEARGVVEQFF
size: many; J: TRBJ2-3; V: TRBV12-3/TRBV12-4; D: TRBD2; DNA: TGTGCCAGCAGTTTATGGGAGGGTCAAGATACGCAGTATTTT; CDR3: CASSLWEGQDTQYF
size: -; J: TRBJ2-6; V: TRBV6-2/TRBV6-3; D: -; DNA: TGTGCCGTGGGAGTGCCCTCTGGGGCCAACGTCCTGACTTTC; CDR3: CAVGVPSGANVLTF
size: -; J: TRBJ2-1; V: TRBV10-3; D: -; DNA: TGTGCCACCTCCCTGAGCTCCTACAATGAGCAGTTCTTC; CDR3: CATSLSSYNEQFF
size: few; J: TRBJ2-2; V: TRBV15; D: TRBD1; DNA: TGTGCCACCAGCCGGGACAGGGGCACCGGGGAGCTGTTTTTT; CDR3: CATSRDRGTGELFF
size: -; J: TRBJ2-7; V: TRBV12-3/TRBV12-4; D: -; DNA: TGTGCCAGCAGTCAGGTACGGGGGCTGACTTCCCCCTACGAGCAGTACTTC; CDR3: CASSQVRGLTSPYEQYF
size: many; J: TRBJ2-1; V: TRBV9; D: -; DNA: TGTGCCAGCAGCGTAACCCCGGGGAGTTATGAGCAGTTCTTC; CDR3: CASSVTPGSYEQFF
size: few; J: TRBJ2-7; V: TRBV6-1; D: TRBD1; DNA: TGTGCCAGCAGACTCAACAGGGGGGTCTCCTACGAGCAGTACTTC; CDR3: CASRLNRGVSYEQYF
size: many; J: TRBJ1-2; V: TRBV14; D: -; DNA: TGTGCCAGCAGCCCAGGCAGGGGCTATGGCTACACCTTC; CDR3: CASSPGRGYGYTF
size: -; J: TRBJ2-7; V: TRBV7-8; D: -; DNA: TGTGCCAGCAGCCGGGGGCCCTACGAGCAGTACTTC; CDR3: CASSRGPYEQYF
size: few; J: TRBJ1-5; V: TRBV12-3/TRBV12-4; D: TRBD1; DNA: TGTGCCAGCACCACACAGGGGCCGGGTAGCAATCAGCCCCAGCATTTT; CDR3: CASTTQGPGSNQPQHF
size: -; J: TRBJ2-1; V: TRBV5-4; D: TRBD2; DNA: TGTGCCAGCAGCCCCTCCGGGACTAGCGCTTACAATGAGCAGTTCTTC; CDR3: CASSPSGTSAYNEQFF
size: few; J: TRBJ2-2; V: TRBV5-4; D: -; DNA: TGTGCCACCCGTAACAGCAGGGACCGGGAGCTGTTTTTT; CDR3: CATRNSRDRELFF
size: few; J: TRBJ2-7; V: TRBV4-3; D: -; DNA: TGCGCCAGCAGCCAAGATCAGGGAAGTCGCAGCCCCTACGAGCAGTACTTC; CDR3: CASSQDQGSRSPYEQYF
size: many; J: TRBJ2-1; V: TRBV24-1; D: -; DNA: TGTGCCACCAGTGAGGGCTATGAGCAGTTCTTC; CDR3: CATSEGYEQFF
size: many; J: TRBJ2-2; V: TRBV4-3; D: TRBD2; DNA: TGCGCCAGCAGCCCAGCGGGAGGGCCCATCGGGGAGCTGTTTTTT; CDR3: CASSPAGGPIGELFF
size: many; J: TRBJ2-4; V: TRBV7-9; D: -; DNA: TGTGCCAGCAGCCCCCGTGGCGGGGCCGTGGGAAACATTCAGTACTTC; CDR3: CASSPRGGAVGNIQYF
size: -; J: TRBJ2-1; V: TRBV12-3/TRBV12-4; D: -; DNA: TGTGCCAGCAGTTTTGGGCCACCCCATGAGCAGTTCTTC; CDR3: CASSFGPPHEQFF
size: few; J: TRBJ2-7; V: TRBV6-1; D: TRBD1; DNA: TGTGCCAGCACCGGGGACAGGGCCACGCGCGAGCAGTACTTC; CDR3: CASTGDRATREQYF
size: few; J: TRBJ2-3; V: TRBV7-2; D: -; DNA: TGTGCCAGCAGCCCCACGGTAGCCCAGTCTAGCACAGATACGCAGTATTTT; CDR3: CASSPTVAQSSTDTQYF
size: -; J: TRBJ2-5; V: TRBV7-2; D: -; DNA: TGTGCCAGCAATCACGGACTATCAGAGACCCAGTACTTC; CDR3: CASNHGLSETQYF
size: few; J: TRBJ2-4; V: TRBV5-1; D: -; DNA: TGCGCCAGCAGCTTGCTTGGAAAGGCCCAAAACATTCAGTACTTC; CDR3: CASSLLGKAQNIQYF
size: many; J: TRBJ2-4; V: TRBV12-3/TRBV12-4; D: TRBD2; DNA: TGTGCCAGCAGGAGGACTAGTGTAGCCAAAAACATTCAGTACTTC; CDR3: CASRRTSVAKNIQYF
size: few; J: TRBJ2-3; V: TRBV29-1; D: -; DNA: TGCAGCGTTGAAGCGGCAGTCACAGATACGCAGTATTTT; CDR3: CSVEAAVTDTQYF
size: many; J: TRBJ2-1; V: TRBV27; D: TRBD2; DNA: TGTGCCAGCAGCCCGCGCGGGAGCTCCTACAATGAGCAGTTCTTC; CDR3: CASSPRGSSYNEQFF
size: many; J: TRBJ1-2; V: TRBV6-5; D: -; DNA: TGTGCCAGCAGTTACTCGGGGGGAAACTATGGCTACACCTTC; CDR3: CASSYSGGNYGYTF
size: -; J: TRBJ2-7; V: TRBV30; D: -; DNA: TGTGCCCGGTCAGGCCGAAGCTCCTACGAGCAGTACTTC; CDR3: CARSGRSSYEQYF
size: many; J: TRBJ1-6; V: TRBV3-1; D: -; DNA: TGTGCCAGCACTCATGCGGGGGGAGCGCCCCTCCACTTT; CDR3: CASTHAGGAPLHF
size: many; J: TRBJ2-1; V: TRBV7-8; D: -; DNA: TGTGCCAGCAGCCCGGGTGGTCCCAATGAGCAGTTCTTC; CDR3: CASSPGGPNEQFF
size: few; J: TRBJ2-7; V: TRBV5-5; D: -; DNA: TGTGCCAGCAGCTTACGAGTCTCGAGCTCCTACGAGCAGTACTTC; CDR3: CASSLRVSSSYEQYF
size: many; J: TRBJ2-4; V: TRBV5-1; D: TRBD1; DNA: TGCGCCAGCAGCACCCGGACAGGGGGCGCGGAAAACATTCAGTACTTC; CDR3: CASSTRTGGAENIQYF
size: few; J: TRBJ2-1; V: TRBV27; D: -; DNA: TGTGCCAGCAGTTTAGAAAGTAGAGGATATGAGCAGTTCTTC; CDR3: CASSLESRGYEQFF
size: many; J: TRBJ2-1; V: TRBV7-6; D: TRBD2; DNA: TGTGCCAGCAGCTTAGGGAGCGGGAGAGGGGAGCAGTTCTTC; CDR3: CASSLGSGRGEQFF
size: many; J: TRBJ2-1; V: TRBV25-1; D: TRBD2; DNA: TGTGCCAGCAGTGAATATCTTGGGACCGGGACTAGCGATCTTGAGCAGTTCTTC; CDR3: CASSEYLGTGTSDLEQFF
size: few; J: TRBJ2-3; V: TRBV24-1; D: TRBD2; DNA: TGTGCCACCAGTGAAGGAGCTAGCGGGACAGATACGCAGTATTTT; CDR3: CATSEGASGTDTQYF